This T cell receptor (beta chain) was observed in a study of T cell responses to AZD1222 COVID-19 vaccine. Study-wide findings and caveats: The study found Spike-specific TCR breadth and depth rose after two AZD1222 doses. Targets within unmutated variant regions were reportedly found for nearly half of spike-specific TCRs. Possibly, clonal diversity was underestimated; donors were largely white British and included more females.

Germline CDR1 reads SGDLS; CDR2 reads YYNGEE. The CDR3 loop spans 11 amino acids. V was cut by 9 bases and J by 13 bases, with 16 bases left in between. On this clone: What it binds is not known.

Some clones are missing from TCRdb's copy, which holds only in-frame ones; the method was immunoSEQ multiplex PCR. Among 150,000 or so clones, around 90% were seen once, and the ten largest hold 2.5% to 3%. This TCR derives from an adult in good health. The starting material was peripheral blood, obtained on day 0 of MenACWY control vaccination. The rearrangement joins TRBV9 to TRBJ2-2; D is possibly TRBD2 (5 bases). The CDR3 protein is CATSPEGGLFF. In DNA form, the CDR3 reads TGTGCCACTTCTCCCGAAGGAGGGCTGTTTTTT.